The sequence of this T cell receptor beta chain was determined in a study of blood T cell repertoires in COVID-19. Trimming removed 7 bases from V and 2 bases from J; junction bases left unmatched: 7. CDR1 is MNHEY, CDR2 SVGAGI, per germline. This CDR3 has 15 amino acids. Profiled with immunoSEQ multiplex PCR; TCRdb holds only in-frame clones, not every one. This sample has about 130,000 clones; approximately 90% occur once, and the top ten carry over 9%. The chain couples TRBV6-5 to TRBJ2-3, with 9 bases aligning to TRBD2. The TCR sequence derives from a man between 45 and 60 years old with acute or convalescent COVID-19. The specimen sequenced was peripheral blood. DNA for the CDR3: TGTGCCAGCAAAAGCGGGAGGTCCAACACAGATACGCAGTATTTT. Translation gives CASKSGRSNTDTQYF.